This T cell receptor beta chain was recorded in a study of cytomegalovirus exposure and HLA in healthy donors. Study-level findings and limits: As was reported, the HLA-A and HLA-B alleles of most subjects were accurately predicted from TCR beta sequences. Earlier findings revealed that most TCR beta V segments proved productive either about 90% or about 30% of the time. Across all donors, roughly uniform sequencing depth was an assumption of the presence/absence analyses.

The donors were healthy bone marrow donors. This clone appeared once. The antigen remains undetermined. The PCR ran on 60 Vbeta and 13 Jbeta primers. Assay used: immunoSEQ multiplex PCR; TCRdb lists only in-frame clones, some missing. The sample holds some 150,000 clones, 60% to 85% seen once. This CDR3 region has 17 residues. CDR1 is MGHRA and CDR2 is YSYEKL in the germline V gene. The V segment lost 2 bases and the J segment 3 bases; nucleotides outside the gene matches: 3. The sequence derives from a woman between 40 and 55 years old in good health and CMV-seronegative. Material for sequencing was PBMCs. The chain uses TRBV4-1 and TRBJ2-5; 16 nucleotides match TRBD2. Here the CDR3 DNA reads TGCGCCAGCAGCCAATTGGGGACTAGCGGGGGGGAAGAGACCCAGTACTTC. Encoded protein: CASSQLGTSGGEETQYF.